Listed here are 22 T cell receptor beta chains from one sample, sequenced in a study of OX40 agonist ivuxolimab in advanced cancers. The library came from the immunoSEQ multiplex PCR assay. TCRdb holds this immuneACCESS table with in-frame rearrangements only. Some clones are missing; in checked studies, unresolved V genes explain under half, and the rest has no known cause. This sample lists over 15,000 clones; approximately 74% were detected once. The top ten constitute about a quarter of the sample. The starting material was CD4+ or CD8+ T cells sorted from blood, obtained in a trial of the OX40 agonist ivuxolimab. The receptors were gathered from an adult with an advanced solid tumor such as melanoma, head and neck, liver or kidney cancer.

Only a few counts were recorded for this clone. The chain employs TRBV2 and TRBJ1-5; 11 positions agree with TRBD1. There are 15 residues in the CDR3. Germline lookup yields CDR1 SNHLY and CDR2 FYNNEI. Trimming at V came to 6 bases and at J to 2 bases, leaving 3 bases not matched to a gene. As DNA, the CDR3 is TGTGCCAGCAGGCGGACAGGGGGCGGCAATCAGCCCCAGCATTTT. Its translation: CASRRTGGGNQPQHF.

This clone was observed a single time. This sequence joins TRBV27 and TRBJ2-3, with 10 bases matching TRBD1. After removal of 4 bases from V and 8 bases from J, the junction contained 6 bases not matched to a gene. Germline V gene lookup returns CDR1 MNHEY and CDR2 SMNVEV (reference sequence). There are 14 residues in the CDR3. The DNA for the CDR3 is TGTGCCAGCAGTTCGGGACAGGGGAGGGGTACGCAGTATTTT. Translated: CASSSGQGRGTQYF.

The chain recombines TRBV2 with TRBJ1-5; no definite D call. Trimming removed 2 bases from V and 0 bases from J, with 8 bases in between. Germline values: CDR1 SNHLY, CDR2 FYNNEI. CDR3 length: 15 amino acids. The CDR3 sequence is CASSEYVYSNQPQHF. The CDR3 DNA is TGTGCCAGCAGTGAATATGTTTATAGCAATCAGCCCCAGCATTTT.

The chain recombines TRBV6-6 with TRBJ1-1, with TRBD1 identical over 8 bases. The CDR3 consists of 15 residues. The germline gives CDR1 MNHNY, CDR2 SVGAGI (reference sequence). V shed 2 bases, J shed 1 base, and the junction held 3 bases outside the gene matches. CDR3 sequence (DNA): TGTGCCAGCAGTTACGGAGGACAGGGGAACACTGAAGCTTTCTTT. The encoded protein is CASSYGGQGNTEAFF.

The V and J genes are TRBV7-3 and TRBJ2-1; D is uncertain. The CDR3 sequence is 14 residues long. CDR1 SGHTA and CDR2 FQGTGA come from the germline V gene. V was shortened by 4 bases and J by 6 bases, with 13 bases between the two germline ends. The DNA of the CDR3 is TGTGCCAGCAGCTCCCCTCAGGAGCGCAATGAGCAGTTCTTC. Protein sequence: CASSSPQERNEQFF.

The chain recombines TRBV19 with TRBJ1-1; TRBD1 agrees at 8 bases. CDR3 size: 16 residues. The ends lost 7 bases at V and 0 bases at J; junction bases unmatched: 10. Germline V gene sequence: CDR1 LNHDA, CDR2 SQIVND (reference sequence). CDR3 bases: TGTGCCAGTATTGTGGTGTCAGGGGGCATGAACACTGAAGCTTTCTTT. Its protein product is CASIVVSGGMNTEAFF.

The chain employs TRBV7-2 and TRBJ2-1; TRBD2 matches at 11 bases. Germline CDR1 reads SGHTA; CDR2 reads FQGNSA. The CDR3 is 15 amino acids. The V and J ends lost 5 bases and 4 bases, in that order; junction bases with no gene match: 4. CDR3 bases: TGTGCCAGCAGCGTGACTAGCGGGGAATACAATGAGCAGTTCTTC. Amino acids: CASSVTSGEYNEQFF. The whole variable domain, filled in from reference TRBV7-2 and TRBJ2-1, reads GAGVSQSPSNKVTEKGKDVELRCDPISGHTALYWYRQSLGQGLEFLIYFQGNSAPDKSGLPSDRFSAERTGGSVSTLTIQRTQQEDSAVYLCASSVTSGEYNEQFFGPGTRLTVL.

This chain connects TRBV9 to TRBJ1-2; no firm D call. The V and J ends lost 4 bases and 5 bases respectively, with 24 bases between them. The CDR3 has 17 amino acids. Looked up from germline, CDR1 is SGDLS and CDR2 is YYNGEE. In nucleotides, the CDR3 is TGTGCCAGCAGCCAGACACAGCTCAAAGGGAACCTGTATGGCTACACCTTC. Amino acid sequence: CASSQTQLKGNLYGYTF. Together with reference TRBV9 and TRBJ1-2, the CDR3 gives the full variable domain: DSGVTQTPKHLITATGQRVTLRCSPRSGDLSVYWYQQSLDQGLQFLIQYYNGEERAKGNILERFSAQQFPDLHSELNLSSLELGDSALYFCASSQTQLKGNLYGYTFGSGTRLTVV.

The V and J genes are TRBV27 and TRBJ2-3; TRBD2 matches 8 bases. V trimming: 6 bases; J trimming: 5 bases; junction bases outside the gene matches: 19. Germline V gene lookup returns CDR1 MNHEY and CDR2 SMNVEV (reference sequence). The length of the CDR3 is 18 residues. The CDR3 protein is CASSLDKTGGPVRDTQYF. The CDR3 DNA reads as TGTGCCAGCAGCTTGGACAAGACGGGGGGGCCGGTTCGAGATACGCAGTATTTT.

J is TRBJ2-4 and V is TRBV27, with D perhaps TRBD2 (7 bases). This CDR3 is 16 amino acids long. V lost 1 base and J 1 base, leaving 11 bases between the germline ends. From germline, CDR1 is MNHEY and CDR2 SMNVEV (reference sequence). The CDR3 DNA reads as TGTGCCAGCAGTTTATGGGGGGGGCAGGCCAAAAACATTCAGTACTTC. This codes for CASSLWGGQAKNIQYF.

This chain connects TRBV27 to TRBJ1-1; D remains ambiguous. The V and J ends lost 3 bases and 0 bases respectively, with 8 bases between them. The germline gives CDR1 MNHEY, CDR2 SMNVEV (reference sequence). This CDR3 region has 14 residues. The CDR3 sequence: CASSLQVMNTEAFF. As DNA, the CDR3 is TGTGCCAGCAGTTTGCAAGTCATGAACACTGAAGCTTTCTTT.

This clone appeared a single time. The V and J genes are TRBV28 and TRBJ2-7, with 7 bases that match TRBD1. Germline V gene data show CDR1 as MDHEN and CDR2 as SYDVKM. Trimming removed 2 bases from V and 2 bases from J; junction bases left unmatched: 3. This CDR3 spans 14 amino acids. As DNA, the CDR3 is TGTGCCAGCAGTTTAGCGACAGGGCCCTACGAGCAGTACTTC. This codes for CASSLATGPYEQYF.

V usage is TRBV7-9 and J usage is TRBJ1-1; D gene uncertain. This CDR3 has 13 amino acids. Germline loops: CDR1 SEHNR, CDR2 FQNEAQ (reference sequence). V shed 5 bases and J shed 4 bases, with 11 bases lying between them. CDR3 sequence reads: CASSQVGFTEAFF. CDR3 DNA: TGTGCCAGCAGCCAGGTAGGGTTCACTGAAGCTTTCTTT.

This clone occurred a few times. The genes are TRBV7-6 and TRBJ2-2; D perhaps matches TRBD2 (6 bases). Germline CDR1 is SGHVS and CDR2 is FNYEAQ. The CDR3 runs 16 residues. Trimming cost V 3 bases and J 0 bases, with 11 bases left between them. The DNA of the CDR3 is TGTGCCAGCAGCTTCTTAGCGGTGCCGAACACCGGGGAGCTGTTTTTT. Translating it yields CASSFLAVPNTGELFF.

The rearrangement uses TRBV2 and TRBJ1-5; possibly TRBD1 for D (5 bases). The CDR3 totals 15 residues. In germline, CDR1 is SNHLY, CDR2 FYNNEI. V gave up 6 bases and J gave up 4 bases, with 16 bases separating them. CDR3 in amino acids: CASSAGANGNQPQHF. The CDR3 bases are TGTGCCAGCAGCGCCGGGGCCAACGGGAATCAGCCCCAGCATTTT.

This clone occurred once. The chain couples TRBV4-3 to TRBJ2-1, with a tentative D call TRBD2 (6 bases). The CDR3 runs 16 residues. Germline CDR1 LGHNA, CDR2 YSLEER. The V and J ends lost 0 bases and 4 bases respectively, with 13 bases between them. DNA for the CDR3: TGCGCCAGCAGCCAAGATACGAGGACTACTTACAATGAGCAGTTCTTC. It translates to CASSQDTRTTYNEQFF.

The chain is built from TRBV27 and TRBJ2-2; 8 bases align to TRBD1. Germline CDR1 and CDR2: MNHEY and SMNVEV (reference sequence). V lost 6 bases, J lost 11 bases, and 5 bases stayed unmatched. This CDR3 is 12 amino acids long. This CDR3 is CASSKTGVELFF. The CDR3 DNA sequence: TGTGCCAGCAGCAAGACAGGGGTAGAGCTGTTTTTT.

This clone was counted a few times. V usage is TRBV5-1 and J usage is TRBJ2-7, with 8 bases that match TRBD1. The length of the CDR3 is 13 residues. Germline lookup yields CDR1 SGHRS and CDR2 YFSETQ. With 2 bases clipped from V and 5 bases from J, the junction kept 3 bases outside the gene matches. DNA for the CDR3: TGCGCCAGCAGCTTCGGGACAGGTGACGAGCAGTACTTC. It codes for CASSFGTGDEQYF.

The chain has TRBV6-1 and TRBJ1-1; no definite D call. Germline-derived CDR1 and CDR2 are MNHNS and SASEGT. The CDR3 length is 14 residues. The V gene lost 2 bases and the J gene lost 5 bases, with 12 bases spanning the gap. In DNA, the CDR3 is TGTGCCAGCAGTGAATTAGAGGGTAGGACTGAAGCTTTCTTT. Protein sequence: CASSELEGRTEAFF.

The CDR3 DNA reads TGCGCCAGCAGCCAAGAGGTGGTCTACGAGCAGTACTTC. Amino acid sequence: CASSQEVVYEQYF. This chain links TRBV4-1 with TRBJ2-7; D is unresolved. This CDR3 region has 13 residues. V shed 0 bases and J shed 3 bases, with 6 bases lying between them. Germline CDR1 reads MGHRA; CDR2 reads YSYEKL.

This clone came up a few times. The V and J genes are TRBV7-2 and TRBJ2-7; D ambiguous. CDR1 is SGHTA, CDR2 FQGNSA, per germline. V lost 1 base and J lost 1, with 8 bases in between. The length of the CDR3 is 14 residues. The CDR3 region is CASSLVTDSYEQYF. CDR3 nucleotides: TGTGCCAGCAGCTTAGTTACGGATTCCTACGAGCAGTACTTC.

The rearrangement uses TRBV28 and TRBJ1-5; D perhaps matches TRBD1 (5 bases). CDR3 length: 15 residues. V was pared by 2 bases and J by 5 bases, with 13 bases between. CDR1 MDHEN and CDR2 SYDVKM come from the germline V gene. The CDR3 protein is CASSLRTFPYQPQHF. In nucleotides, the CDR3 is TGTGCCAGCAGTTTAAGGACATTTCCATATCAGCCCCAGCATTTT. Together with reference TRBV28 and TRBJ1-5, the CDR3 gives the full variable domain: DVKVTQSSRYLVKRTGEKVFLECVQDMDHENMFWYRQDPGLGLRLIYFSYDVKMKEKGDIPEGYSVSREKKERFSLILESASTNQTSMYLCASSLRTFPYQPQHFGDGTRLSIL.